The 26 T cell receptor beta chains below all came from one sample that was sequenced in a study of T cells in Graves' hyperthyroidism and ophthalmopathy. The investigators amplified TCR beta CDR3 regions from RNA transcripts. TCR CDR3 regions were first amplified by RT-PCR with HTBI primers. TCRdb independently ran MiXCR on the multiplex PCR reads; one entry per CDR3 protein. The data hold fewer than 900,000 distinct CDR3 sequences, with over 15% observed a single time. The sample taken for sequencing was blood. Receptor source: a man between 18 and 35 years old with Graves' hyperthyroidism.

Ten or more counts support this clonotype. This chain joins TRBV6-1 and TRBJ2-6, with D perhaps matching TRBD1 (6 bases). This CDR3 has 16 residues. V lost 7 bases to trimming and J lost 0 bases, with 13 bases between them. CDR1 and CDR2 (germline): MNHNS, SASEGT. In DNA, the CDR3 is TGTGCCAGCACCCCGGGACACGGCTCTGGGGCCAACGTCCTGACTTTC. It translates to CASTPGHGSGANVLTF.

The rearrangement uses TRBV5-4 and TRBJ1-2; 10 nucleotides align to TRBD1. V shed 0 bases, J shed 4 bases, and the junction held 3 bases outside the gene matches. Germline V gene lookup returns CDR1 SGHNT and CDR2 YYREEE (reference sequence). This CDR3 is built from 15 residues. CDR3 residues: CASSLGGTGVYGYTF. The CDR3, as DNA: TGTGCCAGCAGCTTGGGTGGGACAGGGGTCTATGGCTACACCTTC.

This clonotype has at least ten counts. The gene calls are TRBV6-4 and TRBJ2-3, with D possibly TRBD2 on 6 matching bases. V lost 4 bases and J lost 1, with 6 bases in between. Germline lookup yields CDR1 MRHNA and CDR2 SNTAGT. This CDR3 is built from 13 residues. CDR3 bases: TGTGCCAGCAGTGCGGGAGGCACAGATACGCAGTATTTT. Its translation: CASSAGGTDTQYF.

This clonotype was detected ten times or more. This chain connects TRBV2 to TRBJ1-1; 8 positions agree with TRBD1. The CDR3 spans 15 residues. J gave up 6 bases and V 6 bases, and 12 bases lay outside the gene matches. Germline loops: CDR1 SNHLY, CDR2 FYNNEI. CDR3: CASRGMDRVLAEAFF. The CDR3 region has the DNA TGTGCCAGCAGGGGGATGGACAGGGTGTTAGCTGAAGCTTTCTTT.

This chain links TRBV5-6 with TRBJ1-2; tentatively, D is TRBD1 (6 bases). Germline values: CDR1 SGHDT, CDR2 YYEEEE. This CDR3 is 12 amino acids long. V gave up 3 bases and J gave up 6 bases, with 9 bases separating them. CDR3 DNA sequence: TGTGCCAGCAGCTCAGGGGATCATGGCTACACCTTC. This translates into CASSSGDHGYTF. Variable domain in full (rest from reference TRBV5-6 and TRBJ1-2): DAGVTQSPTHLIKTRGQQVTLRCSPKSGHDTVSWYQQALGQGPQFIFQYYEEEERQRGNFPDRFSGHQFPNYSSELNVNALLLGDSALYLCASSSGDHGYTFGSGTRLTVV.

This clonotype showed up just a few times. The genes are TRBV18 and TRBJ2-2; D perhaps matches TRBD1 (7 bases). The V and J ends lost 0 bases and 3 bases respectively, with 17 bases between them. CDR3 size: 18 residues. The germline V gene encodes CDR1 KGHSH and CDR2 LQKENI. CDR3 protein: CASSPPTGRDSYTGELFF. In DNA, the CDR3 is TGTGCCAGCTCACCACCGACAGGGCGGGATAGTTACACCGGGGAGCTGTTTTTT.

V gene TRBV19 combines with J gene TRBJ2-7; TRBD1 might be the D (5 bases). The CDR3 sequence is 14 residues long. V lost 4 bases, J lost 2 bases, and 12 bases lay in between. Germline V gives CDR1 LNHDA, CDR2 SQIVND (reference sequence). The CDR3 loop reads CASSSLGPTYEQYF. The CDR3 coding sequence is TGTGCCAGTAGTAGCCTGGGGCCGACCTACGAGCAGTACTTC.

In this sample, this clonotype turned up many times. The gene calls are TRBV28 and TRBJ2-5, with 7 bases that match TRBD1. The CDR3 sequence is 14 residues long. Looked up from germline, CDR1 is MDHEN and CDR2 is SYDVKM. J was trimmed by 5 bases and V by 8 bases; bases with no gene match: 11. In nucleotides, the CDR3 is TGTGCCAGCGCTCTTCCGGGACAGCCGGAGACCCAGTACTTC. Translated, it gives CASALPGQPETQYF.

This clonotype was detected ten times or more. The chain has TRBV6-1 and TRBJ2-7; D remains unclear. The CDR3 is 15 amino acids. From germline, CDR1 is MNHNS and CDR2 SASEGT. V was pared by 6 bases and J by 1 base, with 16 bases between. CDR3 region: CASRATPPRSYEQYF. As DNA, the CDR3 is TGTGCCAGCAGGGCGACCCCACCGAGGTCCTACGAGCAGTACTTC.

This clonotype appeared a few times. The chain carries TRBV29-1 and TRBJ1-2; TRBD1 matches at 9 bases. The CDR3 is 14 residues long. CDR1 and CDR2 (germline): SQVTM, ANQGSEA. Trimming removed 5 bases from V and 2 bases from J; junction bases left unmatched: 6. The CDR3 loop reads CSVNRDRANYGYTF. CDR3 DNA sequence: TGCAGCGTTAACCGGGACAGGGCGAACTATGGCTACACCTTC.

This clonotype was detected once. The genes are TRBV30 and TRBJ2-7; perhaps TRBD2 as D (7 bases). Between the trimmed V and J ends, which lost 8 bases and 5 bases, there was a span of 13 bases. The CDR3 runs 11 residues. Germline CDR1 reads GTSNPN; CDR2 reads SVGIG (reference sequence). The CDR3 DNA is TGTGCCGGGGGGGGACAAGACGAGCAGTACTTC. This sequence encodes CAGGGQDEQYF.

The chain recombines TRBV12-3 or TRBV12-4 with TRBJ2-5; D call uncertain. The CDR3 consists of 14 residues. V was shortened by 1 base and J by 2 bases, with 8 bases between the two germline ends. CDR3 DNA sequence: TGTGCCAGCAGTTTAGGACGACTTCAAGAGACCCAGTACTTC. Translated, it gives CASSLGRLQETQYF.

This clonotype was seen many times. V and J are TRBV2 and TRBJ2-7, with 7 bases matching TRBD1. CDR1 SNHLY and CDR2 FYNNEI come from the germline V gene. The CDR3 spans 16 residues. The J segment lost 3 bases and the V segment lost 5 bases, leaving 13 bases of the junction unmatched. Written as DNA, the CDR3 is TGTGCCAGCAGTCGAGGTAGGGGGACAGACTACTACGAGCAGTACTTC. This translates into CASSRGRGTDYYEQYF.

At least ten counts were recorded for this clonotype. V is TRBV15 and J is TRBJ2-7; D unclear. CDR1 is LNHNV and CDR2 is YYDKDF in the germline V gene (reference sequence). The CDR3 is made up of 12 amino acids. The V end lost 4 bases, the J end lost 3 bases, and 7 bases lay between the germline ends. CDR3 protein: CATSTGYYEQYF. In DNA form, the CDR3 reads TGTGCCACCAGCACCGGGTACTACGAGCAGTACTTC.

In this sample, this clonotype turned up many times. V usage is TRBV12-3 or TRBV12-4 and J usage is TRBJ2-3, with 7 bases matching TRBD1. CDR3 length equals 17 residues. V was pared by 5 bases and J by 0 bases, with 11 bases of the junction left unmatched. As DNA, the CDR3 is TGTGCCAGCAGTCCACTCGGGAAGACAGGGAGCACAGATACGCAGTATTTT. Translation: CASSPLGKTGSTDTQYF.

In regard to this clonotype: One end of the junction is discordant with germline, which a read error may explain. This chain links TRBV20-1 with TRBJ2-7, with 11 bases lining up with TRBD2. The CDR3 totals 15 residues. Germline V gives CDR1 DFQATT, CDR2 SNEGSKA (reference sequence). The CDR3, as DNA: TGCAGTGCTGGAGACCCGACTAGCGGGACGTGGGAGCAGTACTTC. Protein: CSAGDPTSGTWEQYF.

The chain recombines TRBV6-1 with TRBJ1-1; D is possibly TRBD1 (5 bases). Germline V gives CDR1 MNHNS, CDR2 SASEGT. The CDR3 runs 11 residues. V was trimmed by 5 bases and J by 11 bases, leaving 12 bases between them. The CDR3 sequence: CASSKGAWAFF. CDR3 nucleotides: TGTGCCAGCAGTAAAGGGGCGTGGGCTTTCTTT.

Concerning this clonotype itself: This may be a read error, as it is one base from a much larger clone. This chain links TRBV12-3 or TRBV12-4 with TRBJ1-5, with 7 bases aligning to TRBD1. This CDR3 is 15 amino acids long. Germline trimming cut 3 bases from V and 6 bases from J; bases unmatched to any gene: 8. The CDR3: CASSLSRGRSQPQHF. In DNA form, the CDR3 reads TGTGCCAGCAGTTTGAGCAGGGGGAGGAGTCAGCCCCAGCATTTT.

This clonotype has ten or more counts. The chain recombines TRBV3-1 with TRBJ2-3; tentatively, D is TRBD2 (6 bases). Germline V CDR1 and CDR2: LGHDT, YNNKEL (reference sequence). The CDR3 extends over 15 amino acids. V lost 5 bases and J 2 bases, leaving 14 bases between the germline ends. CDR3 loop: CASSKPGLTTDTQYF. CDR3 bases: TGTGCCAGCAGCAAACCGGGACTTACCACAGATACGCAGTATTTT.

At least ten counts were recorded for this clonotype. The chain joins TRBV27 to TRBJ2-3, with D perhaps TRBD1 (6 bases). V was cut by 6 bases and J by 6 bases, with 10 bases left in between. CDR3 length: 12 amino acids. Germline assignment: CDR1 MNHEY and CDR2 SMNVEV (reference sequence). In nucleotides, the CDR3 is TGTGCCAGCAGCCCAGGGGTCGATACGCAGTATTTT. Amino acid sequence: CASSPGVDTQYF.

This clonotype occurred once. The chain recombines TRBV28 with TRBJ2-3, with 15 bases matching TRBD2. Germline CDR1 reads MDHEN; CDR2 reads SYDVKM. The ends lost 8 bases at V and 3 bases at J; junction bases unmatched: 12. This CDR3 is built from 18 residues. This CDR3 is CASLSPGLAGGPTDTQYF. The CDR3 DNA is TGTGCCAGCCTATCCCCCGGACTAGCGGGAGGGCCGACAGATACGCAGTATTTT.

This clonotype was counted at least ten times. This sequence joins TRBV2 and TRBJ1-1; TRBD1 aligns across 9 bases. V dropped 6 bases and J dropped 1; count of bases not matched to a gene: 0. Germline V CDR1 and CDR2: SNHLY, FYNNEI. CDR3 length: 13 amino acids. The DNA of the CDR3 is TGTGCCAGCAGGGGACAGGGGAACACTGAAGCTTTCTTT. This translates into CASRGQGNTEAFF.

The table lists this clonotype with a few counts. This chain connects TRBV15 to TRBJ2-7; tentatively, D is TRBD1 (6 bases). This CDR3 region has 15 residues. Germline CDR1 LNHNV, CDR2 YYDKDF (reference sequence). V lost 1 base to trimming and J lost 1 base, with 11 bases between them. CDR3 sequence (DNA): TGTGCCACCAGCAGAGCCGGGACATTGTCCTACGAGCAGTACTTC. The encoded protein is CATSRAGTLSYEQYF. The full variable domain, with the rest looked up from reference TRBV15 and TRBJ2-7, is DAMVIQNPRYQVTQFGKPVTLSCSQTLNHNVMYWYQQKSSQAPKLLFHYYDKDFNNEADTPDNFQSRRPNTSFCFLDIRSPGLGDTAMYLCATSRAGTLSYEQYFGPGTRLTVT.

This clonotype was recorded many times. The chain joins TRBV24-1 to TRBJ1-2, with a weak D call TRBD1 (5 bases). Trimming left V 3 bases short and J 4 bases short, with 14 bases between. The CDR3 consists of 15 residues. Germline CDR1 reads KGHDR; CDR2 reads SFDVKD. The CDR3 here is CATSDPDMGGYGYTF. As DNA, the CDR3 is TGTGCCACCAGTGATCCGGACATGGGTGGCTATGGCTACACCTTC.

In this sample, this clonotype turned up many times. The chain couples TRBV28 to TRBJ2-5; 8 bases match TRBD2. This CDR3 has 18 amino acids. Germline trimming cut 5 bases from V and 2 bases from J; bases unmatched to any gene: 16. Germline V gives CDR1 MDHEN, CDR2 SYDVKM. This chain's CDR3 is CASSPGGWGKEEQETQYF. In nucleotides, the CDR3 is TGTGCCAGCAGTCCGGGGGGGTGGGGGAAGGAGGAGCAAGAGACCCAGTACTTC.

V gene TRBV30 combines with J gene TRBJ1-5, with D perhaps TRBD1 (6 bases). Germline CDR1 and CDR2: GTSNPN and SVGIG (reference sequence). There are 14 residues in the CDR3. Between the trimmed V and J ends, which lost 3 bases and 8 bases, there was a span of 17 bases. The CDR3 region has the DNA TGTGCCTGGAGCGCGGGACACGCTAGGGAGCCCCAGCATTTT. Amino acid sequence: CAWSAGHAREPQHF.